These 5 T cell receptor beta chains originate from one sample sequenced in a study of T cells after yellow fever vaccination. Each CDR3 protein is one row after TCRdb ran MiXCR on the 5' RACE reads. The data hold about 120,000 distinct CDR3 sequences, with 7.2% observed a single time. Sequenced material: CD4+ T cells sorted from PBMCs, taken about 49 days after the first yellow fever vaccination. Every receptor here comes from a man aged 18 to 29 who received the YFV17D yellow fever vaccine.

The rearrangement links TRBV10-3 to TRBJ1-6; D perhaps matches TRBD1 (6 bases). Trimming removed 6 bases at V and 8 bases at J, with 14 bases between. Germline V CDR1 and CDR2: ENHRY, SYGVKD. CDR3 length: 14 amino acids. Here the CDR3 DNA reads TGTGCCATCAGACCGACAGGACACGATTCACCCCTCCACTTT. It translates to CAIRPTGHDSPLHF.

Regarding this clonotype: This may come from a read error, since a much larger clone is one base off. CDR3 amino acids: CSGVLDFTGELFF. In nucleotides, the CDR3 is TGCAGTGGGGTTTTGGACTTCACCGGGGAGCTGTTTTTT. This chain connects TRBV20-1 to TRBJ2-2; D might be TRBD2 (5 bases). Trimming pared 7 bases from V and 4 bases from J, leaving 13 bases between. The germline V gene encodes CDR1 DFQATT and CDR2 SNEGSKA (reference sequence). The CDR3 has 13 residues.

This clonotype has at least ten counts. The chain uses TRBV6-6 and TRBJ1-6; D call uncertain. The germline V gene has CDR1 MNHNY and CDR2 SVGAGI (reference sequence). CDR3 length: 12 residues. V was cut by 2 bases and J by 14 bases, with 10 bases left in between. The CDR3 loop reads CASSYDDPSLHF. CDR3 nucleotides: TGTGCCAGCAGTTACGATGATCCGTCCCTCCACTTT.

This clonotype was picked up many times. The V call is TRBV15, the J call TRBJ2-5; D is ambiguous. Germline loops: CDR1 LNHNV, CDR2 YYDKDF (reference sequence). This CDR3 region has 13 residues. V gave up 7 bases and J gave up 4 bases, with 13 bases separating them. The DNA for the CDR3 is TGTGCCACCACCCGCGGACGTGCAGAGACCCAGTACTTC. Its protein is CATTRGRAETQYF. The full variable domain, its missing parts supplied by reference TRBV15 and TRBJ2-5, is DAMVIQNPRYQVTQFGKPVTLSCSQTLNHNVMYWYQQKSSQAPKLLFHYYDKDFNNEADTPDNFQSRRPNTSFCFLDIRSPGLGDTAMYLCATTRGRAETQYFGPGTRLLVL.

This clonotype was detected ten times or more. The rearrangement links TRBV9 to TRBJ1-2; D is possibly TRBD1 (5 bases). V lost 0 bases, J lost 2 bases, and 17 bases lay in between. The CDR3 length is 17 residues. Germline CDR1 reads SGDLS; CDR2 reads YYNGEE. CDR3 sequence (DNA): TGTGCCAGCAGCGTAGGCACAGGCCTCGTCCTAAACTATGGCTACACCTTC. It yields the protein CASSVGTGLVLNYGYTF.